One T cell receptor (beta chain) is described in this entry. Its cognate antigen is unknown. This entry is derived from a study of blood T cells in healthy people across ages. Whole-study findings and limits: More naive CD4+ cells and higher diversity were found in long-lived than in aged donors.

The CDR3 loop spans 15 amino acids. Per germline, CDR1 SGHTA and CDR2 FQGNSA. V was clipped by 5 bases and J by 2 bases; unmatched bases: 4. Through a sample-barcoded 5' primer and a J-beta primer mix, a second PCR was run for about 6 to 11 cycles. TCRdb reprocessed the 5' RACE reads with MiXCR, giving one entry per CDR3 protein. The table has about 830,000 distinct CDR3 sequences, roughly 60% seen once. Researchers collected approximately 9.5 milliliters of peripheral blood from every single donor. Each sample gave at least 6.5 million isolated PBMCs. This chain connects TRBV7-2 to TRBJ2-5; the match to TRBD2 covers 11 bases. Sequencing was done on a sample of blood. The TCR was taken from a man under 40 in good health. This chain's CDR3 is CASSLIAGGQETQYF. As DNA, the CDR3 is TGTGCCAGCAGCCTGATAGCGGGGGGGCAAGAGACCCAGTACTTC.